The 7 T cell receptor beta chains reported below all come from one sample, sequenced in a study of regulatory T cells in long-lasting Graves disease. The TCR beta library used iRepertoire HTBI primers with Arm-PCR amplification of CDR3. Via MiXCR, TCRdb re-called the multiplex PCR reads, giving one row per CDR3 protein. The sample includes about 440,000 distinct CDR3 sequences, roughly 17% of them seen just once. Time point defined: newly diagnosed GD, antithyroid drugs for less than 3 months. PBMCs provided the RNA from which the TCR library was made. In addition, the sample was reused for a study of T cells in Graves' hyperthyroidism and ophthalmopathy.

Sequencing used peripheral blood mononuclear cells (PBMCs), obtained at new diagnosis, from a patient treated with antithyroid drugs. These receptors were obtained from a young woman with Graves disease.

This clonotype was counted only a few times. The rearrangement links TRBV7-8 to TRBJ1-1; TRBD1 agrees at 9 bases. The germline V gene has CDR1 SGHVS and CDR2 FQNEAQ. This CDR3 is built from 16 residues. Germline trimming cut 5 bases from V and 4 bases from J; bases unmatched to any gene: 11. The CDR3 DNA reads as TGTGCCAGCAGCCGGGAGCACAGGGGGCAGACCACTGAAGCTTTCTTT. It specifies CASSREHRGQTTEAFF. Full variable domain (outside the CDR3, taken from reference TRBV7-8 and TRBJ1-1): GAGVSQSPRYKVAKRGQDVALRCDPISGHVSLFWYQQALGQGPEFLTYFQNEAQLDKSGLPSDRFFAERPEGSVSTLKIQRTQQEDSAVYLCASSREHRGQTTEAFFGQGTRLTVV.

This clonotype was recorded at least ten times. The V and J genes are TRBV3-1 and TRBJ2-7; D gene unclear. The CDR3 length is 15 residues. The V end lost 1 base, the J end lost 0 bases, and 10 bases lay between the germline ends. The V gene's germline CDR1 is LGHDT and CDR2 YNNKEL (reference sequence). CDR3 DNA sequence: TGTGCCAGCAGCCAAGGTGGCAGGAGCTCCTACGAGCAGTACTTC. Translating gives CASSQGGRSSYEQYF.

This clonotype was seen more than once but under ten times. This chain connects TRBV3-1 to TRBJ1-6, with 9 nucleotides matching TRBD1. V lost 5 bases, J lost 9 bases, and 5 bases stayed unmatched. Germline assignment: CDR1 LGHDT and CDR2 YNNKEL (reference sequence). The CDR3 covers 14 residues. CDR3 sequence (DNA): TGTGCCAGCAGCTACCGGGACAGGGCTTCACCCCTCCACTTT. The encoded protein is CASSYRDRASPLHF.

The chain couples TRBV6-1 to TRBJ1-3, with a possible D match to TRBD1 (5 bases). The CDR3 contains 15 residues. V shed 2 bases and J shed 2 bases, with 10 bases lying between them. Germline CDR1 and CDR2: MNHNS and SASEGT. For the CDR3, the DNA is TGTGCCAGCAGTGAAAGCAGGGCGGCTGGAAACACCATATATTTT. Its translation is CASSESRAAGNTIYF.

This clonotype was seen a handful of times. J is TRBJ2-1 and V is TRBV4-3; tentatively, D is TRBD2 (5 bases). The ends were cut back, 3 bases at V and 6 bases at J, with 12 bases in the middle. Germline CDR1 LGHNA, CDR2 YSLEER. This CDR3 region has 14 residues. In DNA form, the CDR3 reads TGCGCCAGCAGCCAGAACCCTAGCACCAATGAGCAGTTCTTC. As protein: CASSQNPSTNEQFF.

In its sample, this clonotype was seen a few times. V usage is TRBV7-2 and J usage is TRBJ1-3, with D perhaps TRBD1 (5 bases). The length of the CDR3 is 17 residues. The germline gives CDR1 SGHTA, CDR2 FQGNSA. V dropped 0 bases and J dropped 0 bases, with 12 bases sitting between them. The CDR3 DNA reads as TGTGCCAGCAGCTTAGCGTCATCCGGGGGCTCTGGAAACACCATATATTTT. Encoded protein: CASSLASSGGSGNTIYF.

The rearrangement uses TRBV27 and TRBJ1-5, with D possibly being TRBD1 (6 bases). CDR1 is MNHEY and CDR2 is SMNVEV in the germline V gene (reference sequence). The V and J ends lost 6 bases and 0 bases respectively, with 12 bases between them. The CDR3 is 15 amino acids. DNA of the CDR3: TGTGCCAGCAGGCCCGGACAGTTTAGCAATCAGCCCCAGCATTTT. Amino acids: CASRPGQFSNQPQHF.